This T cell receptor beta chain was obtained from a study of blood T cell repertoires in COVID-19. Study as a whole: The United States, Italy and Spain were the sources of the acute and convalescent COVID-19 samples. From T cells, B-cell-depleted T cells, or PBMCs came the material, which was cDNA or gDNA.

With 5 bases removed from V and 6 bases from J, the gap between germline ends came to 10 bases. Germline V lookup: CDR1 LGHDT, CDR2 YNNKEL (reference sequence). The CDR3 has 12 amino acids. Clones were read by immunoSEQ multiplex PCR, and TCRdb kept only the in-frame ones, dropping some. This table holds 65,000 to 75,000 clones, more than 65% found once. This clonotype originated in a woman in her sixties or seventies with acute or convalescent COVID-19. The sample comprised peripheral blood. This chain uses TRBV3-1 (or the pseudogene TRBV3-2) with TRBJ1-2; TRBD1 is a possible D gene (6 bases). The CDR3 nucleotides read TGTGCCAGCAGCTCGGGGGGCGATGGCTACACCTTC. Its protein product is CASSSGGDGYTF.